The next 30 T cell receptor beta chains were all read from a single sample in a study of blood T cells in healthy people across ages. The second PCR ran about 6 to 11 cycles with a sample-barcoded 5' primer and J-beta primers. TCRdb re-derived calls from the 5' RACE reads in MiXCR, one entry per CDR3 protein. Of about 830,000 distinct CDR3 sequences detected, more than 45% appear once; the ten largest clones hold over 20%. The sample comprised blood. The source of these receptors is a man younger than 45 in good health.

The chain joins TRBV29-1 to TRBJ1-1; D uncertain. Deletions cut 5 bases from V and 2 bases from J, with 12 bases between. Germline V gene sequence: CDR1 SQVTM, CDR2 ANQGSEA. The CDR3 covers 13 residues. The CDR3 DNA reads TGCAGCGTTCAGCCGTGGGGAAACACTGAAGCTTTCTTT. It specifies CSVQPWGNTEAFF. Complete variable domain (other parts from reference TRBV29-1 and TRBJ1-1): SAVISQKPSRDICQRGTSLTIQCQVDSQVTMMFWYRQQPGQSLTLIATANQGSEATYESGFVIDKFPISRPNLTFSTLTVSNMSPEDSSIYLCSVQPWGNTEAFFGQGTRLTVV.

This chain uses TRBV20-1 with TRBJ1-2; 9 positions match TRBD1. Trimming removed 6 bases from V and 7 bases from J; junction bases left unmatched: 15. Germline V CDR1 and CDR2: DFQATT, SNEGSKA (reference sequence). This CDR3 has 15 amino acids. As DNA, the CDR3 is TGCAGTGCAAAAGGCGACCTCGGACAGGGGTTTGGCTACACCTTC. Translated: CSAKGDLGQGFGYTF.

The chain has TRBV20-1 and TRBJ1-1; D gene unclear. V lost 4 bases and J 1 base, leaving 10 bases between the germline ends. The germline CDR1 and CDR2 sequences are DFQATT and SNEGSKA (reference sequence). This CDR3 region has 13 residues. CDR3 sequence: CSAIGRANTEAFF. Here the CDR3 DNA reads TGCAGTGCTATCGGGCGGGCGAACACTGAAGCTTTCTTT.

The genes are TRBV7-2 and TRBJ2-7, with TRBD2 identical over 11 bases. Germline-derived CDR1 and CDR2 are SGHTA and FQGNSA. After removal of 3 bases from V and 3 bases from J, the junction contained 4 bases not matched to a gene. The CDR3 runs to 15 residues. The CDR3 DNA reads as TGTGCCAGCAGCTTGGGACTAGCGGCTTTCTACGAGCAGTACTTC. Protein: CASSLGLAAFYEQYF.

The V gene is TRBV12-3 or TRBV12-4, the J gene TRBJ1-1, with D maybe TRBD1 (6 bases). This CDR3 has 13 amino acids. V lost 8 bases, J lost 3 bases, and 13 bases lay in between. CDR3 residues: CASGNREDTEAFF. CDR3 sequence (DNA): TGTGCCAGCGGAAACAGGGAGGACACTGAAGCTTTCTTT.

This clonotype has more than one count but fewer than ten. The rearrangement links TRBV19 to TRBJ1-2, with D uncertain. V dropped 6 bases and J dropped 2 bases, with 4 bases sitting between them. The CDR3 is made up of 11 amino acids. Germline assignment: CDR1 LNHDA and CDR2 SQIVND (reference sequence). This CDR3 is CASRENYGYTF. The CDR3 nucleotides read TGTGCCAGTAGGGAGAACTATGGCTACACCTTC.

CDR3 coding DNA: TGCGCCAGCAGCCAAGTTAGGGGGGATAGTGGGACCGGGGAGCTGTTTTTT. As protein: CASSQVRGDSGTGELFF. This chain joins TRBV4-1 and TRBJ2-2; D tentatively fits TRBD1 or TRBD2 (6 bases each). Germline V lookup: CDR1 MGHRA, CDR2 YSYEKL. The length of the CDR3 is 17 residues. Trimming pared 1 base from V and 5 bases from J, leaving 17 bases between.

J is TRBJ2-7 and V is TRBV5-1; possible D gene TRBD2, 5 bases. This CDR3 is built from 13 residues. Germline lookup yields CDR1 SGHRS and CDR2 YFSETQ. The CDR3: CARRGIGSYEQYF. CDR3 bases: TGCGCTAGACGGGGAATAGGGTCCTACGAGCAGTACTTC.

This clonotype occurred a few times. The chain carries TRBV6-5 and TRBJ2-5, with no clear D. The V and J ends lost 5 bases and 5 bases respectively, with 18 bases between them. Germline V CDR1 and CDR2: MNHEY, SVGAGI. This CDR3 has 15 amino acids. CDR3 amino acids: CASSTIQDLGETQYF. DNA for the CDR3: TGTGCCAGCAGTACAATTCAGGATCTCGGGGAGACCCAGTACTTC.

This clonotype was counted a few times. This chain connects TRBV28 to TRBJ2-7, with D possibly being TRBD2 (5 bases). The J call is uncertain, as TRBJ2-5 better fits the DNA end. This CDR3 has 14 amino acids. Per the germline V gene, CDR1 is MDHEN and CDR2 is SYDVKM. The CDR3, as DNA: TGTGCCAGCAGTTTAATCGGGGTCGGAGAGACCCAGTACTTC. Translation gives CASSLIGVGETQYF.

Here the CDR3 DNA reads TGCAGTGCCACTCGAGGGGGGAACTACGAGCAGTACTTC. Protein sequence: CSATRGGNYEQYF. The V gene is TRBV20-1, the J gene TRBJ2-7; D is possibly TRBD1 or TRBD2 (6 bases each). CDR1 and CDR2 from the germline V gene are DFQATT and SNEGSKA (reference sequence). The CDR3 sequence is 13 residues long. V gave up 6 bases and J gave up 3 bases, with 15 bases separating them.

This clonotype was seen a handful of times. The gene calls are TRBV6-2 or TRBV6-3 and TRBJ2-7; 7 bases match TRBD1. The CDR3 runs 14 residues. Losses at the gene ends were 6 bases for V and 2 bases for J; bases not matched to a gene: 7. Germline CDR1 MNHEY, CDR2 SVGEGT. Written as DNA, the CDR3 is TGTGCCAGCAGCCGGACAGGACTTACCTACGAGCAGTACTTC. It encodes CASSRTGLTYEQYF.

The chain uses TRBV3-1 and TRBJ2-7; D possibly corresponds to TRBD2 (6 bases). Trimming cost V 2 bases and J 3 bases, with 8 bases left between them. The germline gives CDR1 LGHDT, CDR2 YNNKEL (reference sequence). There are 13 residues in the CDR3. The CDR3 region has the DNA TGTGCCAGCAGCCAAACAGCGGGCTACGAGCAGTACTTC. It translates to CASSQTAGYEQYF.

This clonotype was counted once. The rearrangement uses TRBV2 and TRBJ2-5; maybe TRBD1 (5 bases). The length of the CDR3 is 15 residues. Trimming shortened V by 2 bases and J by 2 bases, and 12 bases separated the two germline ends. Germline V gene lookup returns CDR1 SNHLY and CDR2 FYNNEI. Written as DNA, the CDR3 is TGTGCCAGCAGTGAATCGGCAGGGTCACAAGAGACCCAGTACTTC. Its protein product is CASSESAGSQETQYF.

V is TRBV20-1 and J is TRBJ2-1; a possible D gene is TRBD2 (5 bases). The germline V gene has CDR1 DFQATT and CDR2 SNEGSKA (reference sequence). V dropped 5 bases and J dropped 9 bases, with 23 bases sitting between them. The CDR3 is made up of 15 amino acids. The CDR3 loop is CSAGKVSGVWSEQFF. CDR3 coding DNA: TGCAGTGCTGGAAAAGTATCCGGGGTCTGGAGTGAGCAGTTCTTC.

This clonotype has just a few counts. The gene calls are TRBV6-2 or TRBV6-3 and TRBJ2-5; perhaps TRBD2 as D (6 bases). Germline V lookup: CDR1 MNHEY, CDR2 SVGEGT. The germline V and J ends were trimmed by 5 bases and 5 bases, with 27 bases remaining between them. The CDR3 consists of 18 residues. The CDR3 here is CASSPPRFTGDPDETQYF. CDR3 bases: TGTGCCAGCAGTCCACCCAGGTTCACGGGAGATCCGGATGAGACCCAGTACTTC.

This clonotype showed up just a few times. J is TRBJ2-7 and V is TRBV20-1, with 7 bases that match TRBD1. Looked up from germline, CDR1 is DFQATT and CDR2 is SNEGSKA (reference sequence). The CDR3 has 14 amino acids. With V trimmed by 3 bases and J by 1 base, 6 bases remained unmatched. CDR3 sequence reads: CSARTGQSSYEQYF. In DNA, the CDR3 is TGCAGTGCTAGGACGGGACAGTCGTCCTACGAGCAGTACTTC.

The gene calls are TRBV7-8 and TRBJ2-5, with 7 bases fitting TRBD1. The end of the DNA fits TRBJ2-7 better, so the J call may be wrong. CDR1 is SGHVS, CDR2 FQNEAQ, per germline. There are 12 residues in the CDR3. The CDR3 is CASSPGTDEQYF. CDR3 DNA sequence: TGTGCCAGCAGTCCCGGGACAGACGAGCAGTACTTC.

This clonotype was counted between two and nine times. The CDR3 reads CASSLEPPYEQYF. CDR3 sequence (DNA): TGTGCCAGCAGCTTGGAGCCGCCCTACGAGCAGTACTTC. The chain recombines TRBV5-5 with TRBJ2-7; D unclear. The CDR3 runs to 13 residues. V was pared by 0 bases and J by 2 bases, with 6 bases between. The germline V gene has CDR1 SGHKS and CDR2 YYEKEE (reference sequence).

This clonotype came up a few times. This chain connects TRBV4-2 to TRBJ2-7; 7 bases line up with TRBD1. This CDR3 is 15 amino acids long. Unmatched junction bases numbered 7, after V lost 1 base and J lost 4 bases. Germline values: CDR1 LGHNA, CDR2 YNFKEQ. The CDR3 region has the DNA TGTGCCAGCAGCCAAGCTGGGACAGTTCAGTACGAGCAGTACTTC. It codes for CASSQAGTVQYEQYF.

In its sample, this clonotype was seen a few times. V and J are TRBV15 and TRBJ2-3; tentatively, D is TRBD2 (6 bases). The V end was cut by 0 bases, the J end by 2 bases, with 18 bases between. The CDR3 is made up of 18 amino acids. In germline, CDR1 is LNHNV, CDR2 YYDKDF (reference sequence). The CDR3 nucleotides are TGTGCCACCAGCAGAGATCGTGTGCCGGGAGATCCCACAGATACGCAGTATTTT. This gives the protein CATSRDRVPGDPTDTQYF.

The rearrangement joins TRBV7-8 to TRBJ2-3; maybe TRBD2 (6 bases). Germline V gene data show CDR1 as SGHVS and CDR2 as FQNEAQ. Trimming stripped 0 bases from V and 6 bases from J, with 19 bases between. The CDR3 length is 17 residues. In nucleotides, the CDR3 is TGTGCCAGCAGCTTAGCGTCACCGGCTAGCGTATCCGATACGCAGTATTTT. Its translation: CASSLASPASVSDTQYF. Drawing the rest from reference TRBV7-8 and TRBJ2-3, the complete variable domain is GAGVSQSPRYKVAKRGQDVALRCDPISGHVSLFWYQQALGQGPEFLTYFQNEAQLDKSGLPSDRFFAERPEGSVSTLKIQRTQQEDSAVYLCASSLASPASVSDTQYFGPGTRLTVL.

This clonotype was detected a few times. The rearrangement links TRBV7-2 to TRBJ2-7, with D possibly TRBD2 on 6 matching bases. The V end lost 3 bases, the J end lost 4 bases, and 13 bases lay between the germline ends. Germline CDR1 and CDR2: SGHTA and FQGNSA. The CDR3 totals 14 residues. The CDR3, as DNA: TGTGCCAGCAGCTTGTATGACGGACTATACGAGCAGTACTTC. Translating it yields CASSLYDGLYEQYF.

About this clonotype: One junction end does not reproduce the germline sequence, and a read error may be involved. The rearrangement links TRBV20-1 to TRBJ2-5; D could derive from TRBD1 or TRBD2 (6 bases each). The CDR3 sequence is 14 residues long. Germline CDR1 is DFQATT and CDR2 is SNEGSKA (reference sequence). CDR3 nucleotides: TGCAGTGCCGTAAACGCGGGACACCAAGGGACCCAGTACTTC. Its translation is CSAVNAGHQGTQYF.

The CDR3 DNA sequence: TGTGCCAGCAACACAGGCGATACGCAGTATTTT. Translated: CASNTGDTQYF. The V gene is TRBV7-8, the J gene TRBJ2-3, with a weak D call TRBD1 (5 bases). V lost 7 bases to trimming and J lost 6 bases, with 8 bases between them. CDR1 and CDR2 (germline): SGHVS, FQNEAQ. The CDR3 is made up of 11 amino acids. The full variable domain, rest sourced from reference TRBV7-8 and TRBJ2-3, is GAGVSQSPRYKVAKRGQDVALRCDPISGHVSLFWYQQALGQGPEFLTYFQNEAQLDKSGLPSDRFFAERPEGSVSTLKIQRTQQEDSAVYLCASNTGDTQYFGPGTRLTVL.

V usage is TRBV4-2 and J usage is TRBJ2-7, with D unclear. The V gene's germline CDR1 is LGHNA and CDR2 YNFKEQ. The CDR3 consists of 14 residues. Trimming took off 2 bases at V and 3 bases at J, with 11 bases between the two ends. The CDR3 spells CASSQMEGYYEQYF. The CDR3 nucleotides read TGTGCCAGCAGCCAAATGGAAGGATACTACGAGCAGTACTTC.

The chain recombines TRBV20-1 with TRBJ2-5; D unclear. This CDR3 spans 14 amino acids. V dropped 0 bases and J dropped 1 base, with 9 bases sitting between them. Looked up from germline, CDR1 is DFQATT and CDR2 is SNEGSKA (reference sequence). CDR3 nucleotides: TGCAGTGCTAGAGAATGGGGAAGCCAAGAGACCCAGTACTTC. As protein: CSAREWGSQETQYF.

The V call is TRBV20-1, the J call TRBJ2-7; the D gene could be TRBD1 or TRBD2 (5 bases each). The CDR3 has 12 residues. Germline loops: CDR1 DFQATT, CDR2 SNEGSKA (reference sequence). V was cut by 3 bases and J by 7 bases, with 13 bases left in between. Here the CDR3 reads CSARGDLLEQYF. The DNA for the CDR3 is TGCAGTGCTAGGGGGGACCTTCTGGAGCAGTACTTC.

This sequence joins TRBV6-5 and TRBJ2-5; 11 positions agree with TRBD2. CDR1 and CDR2 (germline): MNHEY, SVGAGI. CDR3 size: 18 residues. The trim removed 1 base at V and 1 base at J, leaving 8 bases unmatched. In DNA, the CDR3 is TGTGCCAGCAGTTACTTCGATCCCGGGACTAGCGGCCAAGAGACCCAGTACTTC. This sequence encodes CASSYFDPGTSGQETQYF.

The chain couples TRBV6-4 to TRBJ2-2, with 10 bases fitting TRBD2. CDR1 is MRHNA and CDR2 is SNTAGT in the germline V gene. The CDR3 extends over 16 amino acids. V gave up 6 bases and J gave up 6 bases; unmatched junction bases: 10. CDR3 coding DNA: TGTGCCAGCAGCCCCGGACTAGCGGAAGGGGCCGGGGAGCTGTTTTTT. Translating it yields CASSPGLAEGAGELFF.